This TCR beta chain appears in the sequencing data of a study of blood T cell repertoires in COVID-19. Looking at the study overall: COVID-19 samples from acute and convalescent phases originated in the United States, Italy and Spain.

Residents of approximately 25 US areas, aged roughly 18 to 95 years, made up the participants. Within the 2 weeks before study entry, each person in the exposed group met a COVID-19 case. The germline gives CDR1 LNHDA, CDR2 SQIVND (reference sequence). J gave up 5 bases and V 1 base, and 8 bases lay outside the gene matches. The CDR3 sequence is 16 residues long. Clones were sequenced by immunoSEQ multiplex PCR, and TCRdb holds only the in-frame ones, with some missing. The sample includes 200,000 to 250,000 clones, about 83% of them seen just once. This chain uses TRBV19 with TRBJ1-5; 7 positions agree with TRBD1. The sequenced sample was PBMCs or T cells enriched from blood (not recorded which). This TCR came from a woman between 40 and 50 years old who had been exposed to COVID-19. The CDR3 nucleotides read TGTGCCAGTAGTATAGTTGGGCCAGGGGGAGATCAGCCCCAGCATTTT. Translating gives CASSIVGPGGDQPQHF.